This TCR beta chain was sequenced during a study of shared clonotypes between healthy human individuals. The investigators split CD4+ cells into a CD45RA+ naive subset and a CD45RA-negative memory subset. As regards this clone: What it binds is not known.

Deep-level assay runs were performed. Profiled with immunoSEQ multiplex PCR; TCRdb holds only in-frame clones, not every one. The table lists fewer than 1.8 million clones, 98% of them singletons. Trimming shortened V by 4 bases and J by 4 bases, and 17 bases separated the two germline ends. The CDR3 totals 16 residues. Germline V gene data show CDR1 as SGHTA and CDR2 as FQGTGA. Findings and caveats of the study: Shared clonotypes: about 4.6% naive CD4, about 3.3% naive CD8, about 2.5% memory CD4, approximately 0.41% memory CD8.

This TCR was recovered from a man younger than 45 in good health. This sequence joins TRBV7-3 and TRBJ2-1; weak D call: TRBD2 (6 bases). The sequenced sample consisted of naive CD4+ T cells sorted from blood. Subset defined: CD45RA+ positively selected. CDR3 sequence: CASSSSGVGLYNEQFF. CDR3 coding DNA: TGTGCCAGCAGCTCATCGGGAGTCGGGCTATACAATGAGCAGTTCTTC.